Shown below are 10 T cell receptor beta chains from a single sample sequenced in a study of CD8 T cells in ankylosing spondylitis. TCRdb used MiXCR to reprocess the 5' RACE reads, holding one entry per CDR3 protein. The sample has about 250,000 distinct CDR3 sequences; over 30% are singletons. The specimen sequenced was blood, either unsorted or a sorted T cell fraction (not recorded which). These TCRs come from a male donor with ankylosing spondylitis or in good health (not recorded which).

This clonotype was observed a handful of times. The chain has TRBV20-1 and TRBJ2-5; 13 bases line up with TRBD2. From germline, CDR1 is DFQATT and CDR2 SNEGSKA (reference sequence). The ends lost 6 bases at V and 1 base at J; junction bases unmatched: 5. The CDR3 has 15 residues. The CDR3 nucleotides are TGCAGTGCCGCGACTAGCGGGGGGTCCCAAGAGACCCAGTACTTC. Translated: CSAATSGGSQETQYF.

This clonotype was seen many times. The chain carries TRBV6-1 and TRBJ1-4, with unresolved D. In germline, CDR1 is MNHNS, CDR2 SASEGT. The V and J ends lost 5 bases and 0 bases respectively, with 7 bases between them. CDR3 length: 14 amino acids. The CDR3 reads CASSHLTTNEKLFF. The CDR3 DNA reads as TGTGCCAGCAGTCATCTTACAACTAATGAAAAACTGTTTTTT.

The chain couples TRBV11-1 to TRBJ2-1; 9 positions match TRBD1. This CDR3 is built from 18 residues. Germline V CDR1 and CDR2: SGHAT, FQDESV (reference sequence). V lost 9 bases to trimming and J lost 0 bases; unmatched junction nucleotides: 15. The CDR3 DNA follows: TGTGCCAGTAATCTTTGGGGGGGGGACAGGGTCTCCTACAATGAGCAGTTCTTC. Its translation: CASNLWGGDRVSYNEQFF.

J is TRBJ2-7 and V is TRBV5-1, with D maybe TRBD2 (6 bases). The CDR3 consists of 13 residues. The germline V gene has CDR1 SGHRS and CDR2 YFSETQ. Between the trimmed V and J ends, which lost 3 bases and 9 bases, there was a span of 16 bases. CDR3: CASSWDSLGAQYF. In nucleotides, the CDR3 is TGCGCCAGCAGCTGGGACTCCTTGGGCGCGCAGTACTTC.

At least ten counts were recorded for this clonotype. The CDR3 sequence is CASSRRDRVQDQETQYF. CDR3 in DNA: TGTGCCAGCAGCCGCCGGGACAGGGTACAAGACCAAGAGACCCAGTACTTC. This chain uses TRBV7-9 with TRBJ2-5; 9 bases align to TRBD1. J gave up 0 bases and V 5 bases, and 10 bases lay outside the gene matches. CDR1 SEHNR and CDR2 FQNEAQ come from the germline V gene (reference sequence). The CDR3 runs to 17 residues.

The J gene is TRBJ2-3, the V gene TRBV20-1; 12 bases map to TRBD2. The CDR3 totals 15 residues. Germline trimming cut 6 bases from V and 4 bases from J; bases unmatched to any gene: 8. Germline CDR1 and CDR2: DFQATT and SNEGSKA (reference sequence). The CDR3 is CSAPSGGAGADTQYF. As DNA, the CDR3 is TGCAGTGCACCTAGCGGGGGGGCGGGAGCAGATACGCAGTATTTT.

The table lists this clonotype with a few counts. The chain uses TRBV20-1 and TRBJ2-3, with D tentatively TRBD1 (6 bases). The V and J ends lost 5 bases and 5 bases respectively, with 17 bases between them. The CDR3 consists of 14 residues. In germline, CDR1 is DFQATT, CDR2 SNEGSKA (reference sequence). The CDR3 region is CSAPPGQQGDTQYF. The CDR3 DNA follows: TGCAGTGCTCCTCCGGGCCAACAGGGAGATACGCAGTATTTT.

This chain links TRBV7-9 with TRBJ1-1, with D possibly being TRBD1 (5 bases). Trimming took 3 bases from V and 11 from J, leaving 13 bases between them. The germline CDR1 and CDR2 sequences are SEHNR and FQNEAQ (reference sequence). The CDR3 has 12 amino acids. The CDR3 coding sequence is TGTGCCAGCAGCTTCGAAACGGGGCAGGCTTTCTTT. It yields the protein CASSFETGQAFF.

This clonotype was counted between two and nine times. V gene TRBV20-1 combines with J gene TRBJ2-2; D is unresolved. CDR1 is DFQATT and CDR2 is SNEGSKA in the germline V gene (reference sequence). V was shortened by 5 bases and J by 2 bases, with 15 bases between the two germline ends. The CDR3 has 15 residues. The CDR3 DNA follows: TGCAGTGCTGGGCACCCGGACGGAAACACCGGGGAGCTGTTTTTT. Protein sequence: CSAGHPDGNTGELFF.

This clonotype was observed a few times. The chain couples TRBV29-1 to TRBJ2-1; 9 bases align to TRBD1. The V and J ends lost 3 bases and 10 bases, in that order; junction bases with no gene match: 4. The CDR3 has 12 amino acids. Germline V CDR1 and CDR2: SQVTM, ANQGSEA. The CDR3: CSVEGGTGEQFF. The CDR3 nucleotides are TGCAGCGTTGAGGGTGGGACAGGGGAGCAGTTCTTC.